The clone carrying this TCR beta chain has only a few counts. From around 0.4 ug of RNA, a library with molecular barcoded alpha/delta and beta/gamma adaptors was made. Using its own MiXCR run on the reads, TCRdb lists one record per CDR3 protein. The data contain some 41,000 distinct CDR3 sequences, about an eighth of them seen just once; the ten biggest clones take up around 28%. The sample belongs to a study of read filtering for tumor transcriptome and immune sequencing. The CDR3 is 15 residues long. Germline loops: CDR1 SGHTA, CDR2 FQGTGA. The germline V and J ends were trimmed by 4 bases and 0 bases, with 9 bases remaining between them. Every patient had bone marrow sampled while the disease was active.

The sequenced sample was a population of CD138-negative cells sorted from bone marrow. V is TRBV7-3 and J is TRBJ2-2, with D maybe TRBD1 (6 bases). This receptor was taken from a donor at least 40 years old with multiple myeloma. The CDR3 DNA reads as TGTGCCAGCAGCTCTAGACAGGCGAACACCGGGGAGCTGTTTTTT. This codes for CASSSRQANTGELFF.